This section outlines one TCR beta chain sequence together with its context. These data belong to a study of T-cell memory formation after mild COVID-19. V lost 0 bases and J 5 bases, leaving 16 bases between the germline ends. The CDR3 runs 15 residues. CDR1 is DFQATT and CDR2 is SNEGSKA in the germline V gene (reference sequence). TCRdb reprocessed the 5' RACE reads with MiXCR, giving one entry per CDR3 protein. This sample yields about 190,000 distinct CDR3 sequences, of which around 16% are seen a single time; approximately 2.4% belongs to the top ten. The V and J genes are TRBV20-1 and TRBJ1-1; D unresolved. Sequenced: PBMCs or a T cell subset sorted from them (not recorded which). This TCR derives from an adult woman who had mild COVID-19 (a few samples of this study predate the infection). Cell type and time point are not known. The CDR3 loop reads CSARDGEGRTTEAFF. In DNA, the CDR3 is TGCAGTGCTAGAGATGGCGAAGGGAGGACGACTGAAGCTTTCTTT.